A selection of T cell receptor beta chains follows, all from one sample in a study of blood T cell repertoires in COVID-19. Data came from immunoSEQ multiplex PCR; TCRdb stores just in-frame clones and leaves some out. Found here are about 250,000 clones, roughly 80% of them singletons; the top ten hold roughly 10%. Sample: peripheral blood. Receptor source: a man of 80 years or more with acute or convalescent COVID-19. CDR3s include the opening cysteine and the closing phenylalanine or tryptophan. Each record gives: D gene, clone size, J gene, V gene, CDR3 DNA, CDR3 protein. A D gene is named only where the DNA matches it firmly. For some rows the clone size is stated as once, few or many, or as a class when expanded; others skip it.

- | - | TRBJ1-1 | TRBV5-1 | TGCGCCAGCAGCTCACTACAGGGTTTGAACACTGAAGCTTTCTTT | CASSSLQGLNTEAFF
- | - | TRBJ2-4 | TRBV7-9 | TGTGCCAGCAGCCCAAATTTAGCCAAAAACATTCAGTACTTC | CASSPNLAKNIQYF
TRBD1 | - | TRBJ1-5 | TRBV19 | TGTGCCAGTAGTATCGACAGGGCTGGTCAGCCCCAGCATTTT | CASSIDRAGQPQHF
TRBD1 | once | TRBJ1-2 | TRBV5-4 | TGTGCCAGCAGCCATCAAGGGACAGGGGAGTGGAGTCCCTATGGCTACACCTTC | CASSHQGTGEWSPYGYTF
- | - | TRBJ1-1 | TRBV19 | TGTGCCAGTAGTATGGTCAGGCTACTAGAGAACACTGAAGCTTTCTTT | CASSMVRLLENTEAFF
- | - | TRBJ2-7 | TRBV4-1 | TGCGCCAGCAGCCAAAAGGGCGGGACCACCTACGAGCAGTACTTC | CASSQKGGTTYEQYF
TRBD2 | once | TRBJ2-3 | TRBV6-5 | TGTGCCAGCAGTACCCAGCGGGGAGGCACAGATACGCAGTATTTT | CASSTQRGGTDTQYF
TRBD1 | - | TRBJ1-1 | TRBV19 | TGTGCCAGTAGCACAGGGGGAATTATGAACACTGAAGCTTTCTTT | CASSTGGIMNTEAFF
- | - | TRBJ1-1 | TRBV28 | TGTGCCAGCAGCCTCGGGGGGGCGAGGATGAACACTGAAGCTTTCTTT | CASSLGGARMNTEAFF
- | - | TRBJ1-6 | TRBV2 | TGTGCCAGCAGTGTCCAGGTTAATTCACCCCTCCACTTT | CASSVQVNSPLHF
- | once | TRBJ2-7 | TRBV3-1/TRBV3-2 | TGTGCCAGCAGCCGTCGGGGGACTGACTACGAGCAGTACTTC | CASSRRGTDYEQYF
TRBD2 | - | TRBJ2-3 | TRBV11-2 | TGTGCCAGCAGCTTCCGACTAGCGGGAACCCGAAAGCGGGCAGATACGCAGTATTTT | CASSFRLAGTRKRADTQYF
TRBD2 | - | TRBJ2-3 | TRBV6-2/TRBV6-3 | TGTGCCAGCAGTCTGTCGGGAGGGAACGCAGATACGCAGTATTTT | CASSLSGGNADTQYF
- | - | TRBJ2-2 | TRBV3-1/TRBV3-2 | TGTGCCAGCAGCCGGGCCTCTATCCCCGGGGAGCTGTTTTTT | CASSRASIPGELFF
- | once | TRBJ1-4 | TRBV18 | TGTGCCAGCTCACCAACAGCCCCTGGGGCGACTAATGAAAAACTGTTTTTT | CASSPTAPGATNEKLFF
- | - | TRBJ2-7 | TRBV30 | TGTGCCTGGAGTGACGGCAGGACATTCTACGAGCAGTACTTC | CAWSDGRTFYEQYF
TRBD1 | - | TRBJ1-4 | TRBV5-1 | TGCGCCAGCAGCGTTGACAGGGGAGGTAATGAAAAACTGTTTTTT | CASSVDRGGNEKLFF
- | - | TRBJ2-7 | TRBV3-1/TRBV3-2 | TGTGCCAGCAGCCCTCTAGGGGCCTACGAGCAGTACTTC | CASSPLGAYEQYF
- | - | TRBJ2-4 | TRBV11-2 | TGTGCCAGCAGCTTAGATCAACAGGGCGCCAAAAACATTCAGTACTTC | CASSLDQQGAKNIQYF
- | few | TRBJ1-1 | TRBV11-2 | TGTGCCAGCAGCTTAGATGCCCCAGTAGCGGGGCCAACTGAAGCTTTCTTT | CASSLDAPVAGPTEAFF
- | - | TRBJ2-7 | TRBV25-1 | TGTGCCAGCAGTGAATCTGCCTACGAGCAGTACTTC | CASSESAYEQYF
- | - | TRBJ2-1 | TRBV24-1 | TGTGCCACCAGTGATTACAGCGGCACAGGGAACCTGAATGAGCAGTTCTTC | CATSDYSGTGNLNEQFF
- | - | TRBJ2-7 | TRBV3-1/TRBV3-2 | TGTGCCAGCAGCCAAGCCGGGTGGGGGGCCTACGAGCAGTACTTC | CASSQAGWGAYEQYF
TRBD1 | few | TRBJ1-1 | TRBV2 | TGTGCCAGCAGATACAGGGGGCTTGAAGCTTTCTTT | CASRYRGLEAFF
- | - | TRBJ1-5 | TRBV18 | TGTGCCAGCTCACCACCGGGGGGAACGGGCAATCAGCCCCAGCATTTT | CASSPPGGTGNQPQHF
- | - | TRBJ1-1 | TRBV28 | TGTGCCAGCAGCCCTACGGGGAGGACTGAAGCTTTCTTT | CASSPTGRTEAFF
- | - | TRBJ1-5 | TRBV4-1 | TGCGCCAGCAGCCAAGTGGGAGAGAACCAGCCCCAGCATTTT | CASSQVGENQPQHF
- | - | TRBJ2-1 | TRBV3-1/TRBV3-2 | TGTGCCAGCAGCCAAGAAGGTACACAGTATGAGCAGTTCTTC | CASSQEGTQYEQFF
TRBD2 | few | TRBJ2-7 | TRBV5-4 | TGTGCCAGCAGATATTCCGGGACTAGCGGCTACTACGAGCAGTACTTC | CASRYSGTSGYYEQYF
- | - | TRBJ2-2 | TRBV3-1/TRBV3-2 | TGTGCCAGCAGCCAAGATCTGGGAACAGGAGGGGAGCTGTTTTTT | CASSQDLGTGGELFF
- | - | TRBJ1-1 | TRBV18 | TGTGCCAGCTCACCATCTACAGTGAACACTGAAGCTTTCTTT | CASSPSTVNTEAFF
- | once | TRBJ2-1 | TRBV20-1 | TGCAGTGCCAGGGGACCCAATGAGCAGTTCTTC | CSARGPNEQFF
TRBD2 | - | TRBJ2-3 | TRBV7-7 | TGTGCCAGCAGCCCGGGACTAGCGGGAGGCGCAGATACGCAGTATTTT | CASSPGLAGGADTQYF
TRBD2 | - | TRBJ2-3 | TRBV10-1 | TGCGCCAGCAGTGAGGGCGTCAAGCGGGAGGGCCGGACAAGCACAGATACGCAGTATTTT | CASSEGVKREGRTSTDTQYF
TRBD1 | - | TRBJ1-1 | TRBV6-5 | TGTGCCAGCAGTTACGCCCCCGGGACAGGGCGGGGAGCTTTCTTT | CASSYAPGTGRGAFF
TRBD1 | - | TRBJ1-2 | TRBV28 | TGTGCCAGCAGTTTATTCCCGGGACAGGGGCCTGGCTACACCTTC | CASSLFPGQGPGYTF
- | - | TRBJ1-6 | TRBV18 | TGTGCCAGCTCACCGGCGGGGACTAGGGGGAATTCACCCCTCCACTTT | CASSPAGTRGNSPLHF
TRBD1 | - | TRBJ2-7 | TRBV6-2/TRBV6-3 | TGTGCCAGCAGCCAATGGACAGGGCTCGGTTTCCACGAGCAGTACTTC | CASSQWTGLGFHEQYF
- | few | TRBJ1-5 | TRBV21-1 | TGTGCCAGCAGCAAAAAGAGGTCGGACAATAGCAATCAGCCCCAGCATTTT | CASSKKRSDNSNQPQHF
TRBD1 | - | TRBJ2-7 | TRBV5-1 | TGCGCCAGCAGCGCAGGACAGGTCCTTAGCTCCTACGAGCAGTACTTC | CASSAGQVLSSYEQYF
TRBD1 | - | TRBJ2-6 | TRBV29-1 | TGCAGCGTCCCGACAGGGTATAGCTCTGGGGCCAACGTCCTGACTTTC | CSVPTGYSSGANVLTF
TRBD2 | - | TRBJ2-5 | TRBV11-2 | TGTGCCAGCAGCTTAATAGCGGGAGGATTGGAGACCCAGTACTTC | CASSLIAGGLETQYF
TRBD1 | - | TRBJ1-1 | TRBV5-1 | TGCGCCAGCAGCCGGGGACAGGGCGGCACTGAAGCTTTCTTT | CASSRGQGGTEAFF
- | - | TRBJ2-7 | TRBV24-1 | TGTGCCACCAGTATGGGCGCCTACGAGCAGTACTTC | CATSMGAYEQYF
- | - | TRBJ2-7 | TRBV6-1 | TGTGCCAGCAGTGAAGCCGGGGGTAACTACGAGCAGTACTTC | CASSEAGGNYEQYF
- | - | TRBJ2-1 | TRBV4-2 | TGTGCCAGCAGCTTCGGACACGAAAAAAGGAACTACAATGAGCAGTTCTTC | CASSFGHEKRNYNEQFF
- | once | TRBJ1-1 | TRBV11-2 | TGTGCCAGCAGCTGGACGGACAGTTTGAACACTGAAGCTTTCTTT | CASSWTDSLNTEAFF
TRBD1 | - | TRBJ1-4 | TRBV18 | TGTGCCAGCTCACCGCCACAGGGGGCCGGTGAAAAACTGTTTTTT | CASSPPQGAGEKLFF
TRBD2 | many | TRBJ2-3 | TRBV2 | TGTGCCAGCAGGCTAGCGGGAGCCCCTAGCACAGATACGCAGTATTTT | CASRLAGAPSTDTQYF